Given below is one T cell receptor beta chain in context. This specimen comes from a study of CD8+ T cells in alopecia areata. Once RNA had been extracted, it was reverse transcribed into cDNA to act as the sequencing template. Here immunoSEQ multiplex PCR was the method, and the copy in TCRdb shows in-frame clones only, minus some. There are about 210,000 clones in the sample; approximately 72% occur only once, and around 1.2% lies in the top ten. Treatment specified: oral pan-JAK inhibitor, 5-10 mg twice daily. Cell sorting on a FACSAria was used to separate CD4+ and CD8+ T cells from the PBMCs. This TCR was sampled from a human donor with alopecia areata. The source material was CD4+ T cells sorted from blood, sampled at approximately week 42, from a patient treated with tofacitinib.

CDR3: CASSAEGPNTGELFF. The DNA of the CDR3 is TGTGCCAGCAGTGCCGAAGGTCCGAACACCGGGGAGCTGTTTTTT. This rearrangement joins TRBV2 to TRBJ2-2; D ambiguous. CDR3 size: 15 residues. V dropped 4 bases and J dropped 0 bases, with 9 bases sitting between them. From germline, CDR1 is SNHLY and CDR2 FYNNEI.